The clone carrying this TCR beta chain came up a few times. Its antigen remains unidentified. This entry comes from a study of beta chain features in type 1 diabetes. Whole-study results and caveats: The study found moderately but significantly shorter TCRB CDR3s in all four CD4+ subsets of Type 1 diabetes patients.

Expressed TCRB transcripts were sequenced because the isolated RNA had all been reverse transcribed beforehand. Sequencing was performed with immunoSEQ multiplex PCR; in TCRdb, only in-frame clones are kept and a portion is missing. The data contain 600,000 to 700,000 clones, around 15% of them seen just once; the ten biggest clones take up about 0.02%. Sequenced sample: naive CD4+ T cells from blood. This receptor was taken from a man younger than 30 with type 1 diabetes.

CDR3 bases: TGTGCCTGGAGTGTACTAGGACAGAGCAATCAGCCCCAGCATTTT. Residues: CAWSVLGQSNQPQHF. J is TRBJ1-5 and V is TRBV30, with D possibly matching TRBD1 (6 bases). Trimming removed 0 bases at V and 1 base at J, with 10 bases between. This CDR3 contains 15 residues. Germline assignment: CDR1 GTSNPN and CDR2 SVGIG (reference sequence). The entire variable domain, with the rest obtained from reference TRBV30 and TRBJ1-5, is as follows: SQTIHQWPATLVQPVGSPLSLECTVEGTSNPNLYWYRQAAGRGLQLLFYSVGIGQISSEVPQNLSASRPQDRQFILSSKKLLLSDSGFYLCAWSVLGQSNQPQHFGDGTRLSIL.